The clone carrying this TCR beta chain was counted ten times or more. Its specificity is not known. This sample was included in a study of regulatory T cells in long-lasting Graves disease. V lost 2 bases and J 6 bases, leaving 8 bases between the germline ends. CDR1 is MDHEN, CDR2 SYDVKM, per germline. The CDR3 covers 13 residues. The authors built TCR beta libraries using iRepertoire HTBI primers and Arm-PCR of CDR3 regions. TCRdb reanalysed the multiplex PCR reads using MiXCR and keeps one entry per CDR3 protein. The sample yields approximately 690,000 distinct CDR3 sequences, 25% to 35% seen once. Whole-study findings and limits: Persistent disease samples used TRBV28, TRBJ1-2 and TRBJ2-5 preferentially.

Time point given: persistent/refractory GD, antithyroid drugs over 5 years with positive TRAb. From RNA extracted from PBMCs, the TCR library was made. With EDTA tubes as the receptacles, 7.5 to 10 milliliters of peripheral blood were drawn. The sample in question was peripheral blood mononuclear cells (PBMCs), obtained when the disease was refractory, from a patient treated with antithyroid drugs. V is TRBV28 and J is TRBJ1-5; D not certain. The receptor was isolated from a female donor with Graves disease. CDR3 bases: TGTGCCAGCAGTTTACGGTTGGGTCAGCCCCAGCATTTT. Translation: CASSLRLGQPQHF.